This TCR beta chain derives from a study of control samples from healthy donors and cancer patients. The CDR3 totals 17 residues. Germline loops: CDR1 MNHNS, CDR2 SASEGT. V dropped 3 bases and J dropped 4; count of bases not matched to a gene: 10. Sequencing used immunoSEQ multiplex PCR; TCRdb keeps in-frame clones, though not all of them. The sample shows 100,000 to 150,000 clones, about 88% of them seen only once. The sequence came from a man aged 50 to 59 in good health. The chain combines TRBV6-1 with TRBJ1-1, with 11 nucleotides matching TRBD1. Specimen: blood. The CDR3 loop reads CASSESRTGGLITEAFF. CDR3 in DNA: TGTGCCAGCAGTGAGAGTAGGACAGGGGGCTTGATCACTGAAGCTTTCTTT.